Detailed here is one T cell receptor beta chain. Its specificity is not known. The data stem from a study of T cell clonotyping in hematopoietic cell transplantation. Study context: Recipient samples before transplant were obtained post-cytoreduction.

General study points: Without cell sorting, CD4 versus CD8 contributions remain unresolved. Pathologically expanded recipient clonotypes increased progressively from day 30 to day 180 as diversity fell.

Using immunoSEQ multiplex PCR, the repertoire was profiled, and TCRdb retains in-frame clones only, with some absent. Among 16,000 or so clones listed, 93% were seen once. Time point in this sample: recipient sample about 28 days before transplant, after cytoreduction. Samples: about 28 days before transplant, then days 30, 100 and 180 after. This clonotype originated in a man between 18 and 35 years old with biphenotypic leukemia. Some clones in this sample may be carry-over from other donors' samples. Sequenced material: peripheral blood mononuclear cells, taken before stem cell transplant.

This CDR3 reads CASSQDEWAGALNSPLHF. Here the CDR3 DNA reads TGCGCCAGCAGCCAAGATGAATGGGCAGGGGCTCTAAATTCACCCCTCCACTTT. This chain uses TRBV4-1 with TRBJ1-6; a weak D match, TRBD1 (6 bases). The CDR3 has 18 amino acids. Germline CDR1 reads MGHRA; CDR2 reads YSYEKL. Between the trimmed V and J ends, which lost 0 bases and 7 bases, there was a span of 19 bases.